The rows below give T cell receptor beta chains drawn from one sample of a study of shared clonotypes between healthy human individuals. This table comes from immunoSEQ multiplex PCR, and its TCRdb copy is limited to in-frame clones, with some not included. The sample shows just over 2,000,000 clones, 85% to 95% of them seen only once. The sequencing input was naive CD8+ T cells sorted from blood. The receptors derive from a man younger than 35 in good health. The CDR3 runs from the conserved cysteine through the conserved F or W. A D gene is named only where the DNA matches it firmly. Size is omitted from some rows. Given values are once, few, many or a class for expanded clones.

TRBJ2-3	NA	TRBV5-1	NA	TGCGCCAGCAGCGGAGGTACGAAATCGGGCACAGATACGCAGTATTTT	CASSGGTKSGTDTQYF
TRBJ2-7	NA	TRBV6-1	NA	TGTGCCAGCAGTGAAGCTTTACGGGAGTTGTTCTACGAGCAGTACTTC	CASSEALRELFYEQYF
TRBJ2-7	NA	TRBV7-8	NA	TGTGCCAGCAGCCCCTTAGGACAGTCCTACGAGCAGTACTTC	CASSPLGQSYEQYF
TRBJ1-6	NA	TRBV7-9	NA	TGTGCCAGCAGCTTGCCCGGACAGTATAATTCACCCCTCCACTTT	CASSLPGQYNSPLHF
TRBJ1-2	NA	TRBV7-2	NA	TGTGCCAGCAGCTATTTCCCGGGCCTCAACTATGGCTACACCTTC	CASSYFPGLNYGYTF
TRBJ2-7	TRBD1	TRBV2	NA	TGTGCCAGCAGAAGGGACAGGGCGTACTACGAGCAGTACTTC	CASRRDRAYYEQYF
TRBJ1-1	NA	TRBV10-3	NA	TGTGCCATCAGTGAGTCGGACAGATGGACTGAAGCTTTCTTT	CAISESDRWTEAFF
TRBJ2-5	NA	TRBV14	NA	TGTGCCAGCAGCCAGGCAGGGTACCGGGAGACCCAGTACTTC	CASSQAGYRETQYF
TRBJ2-7	NA	TRBV5-6	NA	TGTGCCAGCAGCTATACAGGGTACGAGCAGTACTTC	CASSYTGYEQYF
TRBJ2-3	TRBD2	TRBV7-8	NA	TGTGCCAGCAGCTTAGATGGGCTAGCGGGGGTGACAGATACGCAGTATTTT	CASSLDGLAGVTDTQYF
TRBJ2-7	TRBD1	TRBV9	NA	TGTGCCAGCAGCCCTCGGACAGGGCCTGACGAGCAGTACTTC	CASSPRTGPDEQYF
TRBJ1-2	NA	TRBV28	NA	TGTGCCAGCAGCCTCTGGGGGGCCGCCAAGACTAACTATGGCTACACCTTC	CASSLWGAAKTNYGYTF
TRBJ2-7	TRBD2	TRBV7-9	few	TGTGCCAGCAGCTCTCCGGGACTAGCCTACGAGCAGTACTTC	CASSSPGLAYEQYF
TRBJ2-5	NA	TRBV6-6	many	TGTGCCAGCAGTTCCACGTTGAGGGGGACCCAGTACTTC	CASSSTLRGTQYF
TRBJ2-7	TRBD2	TRBV7-9	NA	TGTGCCAGCAGCCGACTAGCGGGGGGCCGAGACGAGCAGTACTTC	CASSRLAGGRDEQYF
TRBJ2-5	TRBD1	TRBV27	NA	TGTGCCAGCAGCACAACCCAAATGACAGGGGCAAGGGAGACCCAGTACTTC	CASSTTQMTGARETQYF
TRBJ2-7	NA	TRBV11-2	NA	TGTGCCAGCAGCTCGCCTTCGAGGGAAGAGCAGTACTTC	CASSSPSREEQYF
TRBJ1-2	TRBD1	TRBV9	NA	TGTGCCAGCAGCTTTGGGACAGACTATGGCTACACCTTC	CASSFGTDYGYTF
TRBJ2-2	NA	TRBV10-2	NA	TGCGCCAGCACTATATCCGGGGAGCTGTTTTTT	CASTISGELFF
TRBJ1-6	NA	TRBV9	NA	TGTGCCAGCGGACCGGGAGCTGGGCTCGATTCACCCCTCCACTTT	CASGPGAGLDSPLHF
TRBJ2-7	NA	TRBV11-2	NA	TGTGCCAGCAGCTTAGACCGGGCCGAGCAGTACTTC	CASSLDRAEQYF
TRBJ2-7	NA	TRBV6-6	NA	TGTGCCAGCAGTTACACGGGGCTGCGGTCCTACGAGCAGTACTTC	CASSYTGLRSYEQYF
TRBJ2-5	NA	TRBV27	NA	TGTGCCAGCAGTTTGCAGGGGAGCCAAGAGACCCAGTACTTC	CASSLQGSQETQYF
TRBJ2-7	NA	TRBV28	NA	TGTGCCAGCAGTTTCGGCGGTAGCTCCTACGAGCAGTACTTC	CASSFGGSSYEQYF
TRBJ2-1	NA	TRBV29-1	NA	TGCAGCGTTGATAAGTATATTGGCAGGGGCACGATAATGGGTGGGTTCTTC	CSVDKYIGRGTIMGGFF
TRBJ2-5	NA	TRBV5-4	NA	TGTGCCAGCAGCTTGGTGTCAGGGGAGACCCAGTACTTC	CASSLVSGETQYF
TRBJ1-5	TRBD1	TRBV28	NA	TGTGCCAGCACCATGACAGGGAAGCAGCCCCAGCATTTT	CASTMTGKQPQHF
TRBJ1-2	TRBD1	TRBV2	NA	TGTGCCAGCAGTGAGGGGCCAGGGGGATCGCGCGGCTACACCTTC	CASSEGPGGSRGYTF
TRBJ2-5	TRBD2	TRBV2	NA	TGTGCCAGCAGACCACTAGCGGGGGCCCACCAAGAGACCCAGTACTTC	CASRPLAGAHQETQYF
TRBJ1-5	NA	TRBV28	NA	TGTGCCAGCAGTTTACTTCAGGGAGGACGTCAGCCCCAGCATTTT	CASSLLQGGRQPQHF
TRBJ1-5	TRBD1	TRBV6-1	NA	TGTGCCAGCAGTGATTTGGGACAGGGGAATCAGCCCCAGCATTTT	CASSDLGQGNQPQHF
TRBJ1-3	TRBD1	TRBV2	NA	TGTGCCAGCAGGCCGGGACAGGGATCCGGAAACACCATATATTTT	CASRPGQGSGNTIYF
TRBJ2-7	TRBD1	TRBV7-9	NA	TGTGCCAGCAGCTTAGGGGCCGGGACAGGGCTTTTCTACGAGCAGTACTTC	CASSLGAGTGLFYEQYF
TRBJ1-1	NA	TRBV6-6	NA	TGTGCCGCCCGGGACACTGAAGCTTTCTTT	CAARDTEAFF
TRBJ1-4	NA	TRBV7-9	NA	TGTGCCAGCAGCTTATTCAACGGAGGGGGTGAAAAACTGTTTTTT	CASSLFNGGGEKLFF
TRBJ1-6	NA	TRBV7-9	NA	TGTGCCAGCAGCGATACAGAAGACTATAATTCACCCCTCCACTTT	CASSDTEDYNSPLHF
TRBJ1-1	NA	TRBV29-1	NA	TGCAGCGTTGATAGGGGGGACACTGAAGCTTTCTTT	CSVDRGDTEAFF
TRBJ2-7	NA	TRBV5-1	NA	TGCGCCAGCAGCTTGGGGCCGGGAATCGCCTACGAGCAGTACTTC	CASSLGPGIAYEQYF
TRBJ1-4	NA	TRBV7-8	NA	TGTGCCAGCAGCTTAGCCGGCGCAGATGTTAATGAAAAACTGTTTTTT	CASSLAGADVNEKLFF
TRBJ2-1	NA	TRBV7-9	NA	TGTGCCAGCAGCCCCAATAGCGGAGGGGAGCAGTTCTTC	CASSPNSGGEQFF
TRBJ2-1	NA	TRBV7-8	once	TGTGCCAGCAGCTTATACGGGGGGCACAATGAGCAGTTCTTC	CASSLYGGHNEQFF